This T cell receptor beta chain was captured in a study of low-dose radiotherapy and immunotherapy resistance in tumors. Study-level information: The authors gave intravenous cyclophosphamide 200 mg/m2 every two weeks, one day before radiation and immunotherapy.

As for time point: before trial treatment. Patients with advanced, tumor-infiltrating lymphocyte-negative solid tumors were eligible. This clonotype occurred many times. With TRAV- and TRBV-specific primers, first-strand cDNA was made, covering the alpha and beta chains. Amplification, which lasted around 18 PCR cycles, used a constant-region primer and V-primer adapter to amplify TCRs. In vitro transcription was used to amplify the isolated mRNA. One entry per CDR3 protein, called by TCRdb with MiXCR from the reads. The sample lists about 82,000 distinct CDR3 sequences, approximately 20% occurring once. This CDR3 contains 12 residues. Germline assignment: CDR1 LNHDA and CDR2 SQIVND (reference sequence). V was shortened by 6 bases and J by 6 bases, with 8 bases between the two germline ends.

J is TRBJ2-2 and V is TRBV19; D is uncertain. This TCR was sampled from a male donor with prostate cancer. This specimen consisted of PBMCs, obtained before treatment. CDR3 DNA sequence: TGTGCCAGTAGCCCCCGTGCCGGGGAGCTGTTTTTT. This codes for CASSPRAGELFF.